Listed below are T cell receptor beta chains from one sample, sequenced in a study of OX40 agonist ivuxolimab in advanced cancers. Here immunoSEQ multiplex PCR was the method, and the copy in TCRdb shows in-frame clones only, minus some. The sample records just over 95,000 clones, approximately 85% being singletons. The source material was CD4+ or CD8+ T cells sorted from blood, sampled in a trial of the OX40 agonist ivuxolimab. The receptors were sampled from an adult with an advanced solid tumor such as melanoma, head and neck, liver or kidney cancer. CDR3s include the opening cysteine and the closing phenylalanine or tryptophan. Each record gives: V gene, J gene, clone size, D gene, CDR3 DNA, CDR3 protein. D genes are given only for firm matches. Clone size is shown for a subset of rows, as once, few, many or a class of expanded clone.

V gene: TRBV5-6; J gene: TRBJ2-2; clone size: .; D gene: .; CDR3 DNA: TGTGCCAGCAGCTTGGCCGCTGGGATCGGGGAGCTGTTTTTT; CDR3 protein: CASSLAAGIGELFF
V gene: TRBV7-2; J gene: TRBJ1-5; clone size: few; D gene: .; CDR3 DNA: TGTGCCAGCAGCCAATTGGGGGGCAGTCAGCCCCAGCATTTT; CDR3 protein: CASSQLGGSQPQHF
V gene: TRBV15; J gene: TRBJ2-3; clone size: .; D gene: TRBD2; CDR3 DNA: TGTGCCACCAGCACGGGACTAGCGGGGCGAACAGATACGCAGTATTTT; CDR3 protein: CATSTGLAGRTDTQYF
V gene: TRBV7-6; J gene: TRBJ2-7; clone size: .; D gene: .; CDR3 DNA: TGTGCCAGCAGCCCTCCGGGAGACTACGAGCAGTACTTC; CDR3 protein: CASSPPGDYEQYF
V gene: TRBV15; J gene: TRBJ1-4; clone size: .; D gene: TRBD1; CDR3 DNA: TGTGCCACCAGCAGAGATGGGACAGGGGGAGGTGGAAAACTGTTTTTT; CDR3 protein: CATSRDGTGGGGKLFF
V gene: TRBV4-2; J gene: TRBJ2-3; clone size: once; D gene: TRBD2; CDR3 DNA: TGTGCCAGCAGGCGGGAGAACACAGATACGCAGTATTTT; CDR3 protein: CASRRENTDTQYF
V gene: TRBV6-1; J gene: TRBJ2-7; clone size: .; D gene: .; CDR3 DNA: TGTGCCAGCAGTGACAACAGGGTGTTCTCCTACGAGCAGTACTTC; CDR3 protein: CASSDNRVFSYEQYF
V gene: TRBV10-3; J gene: TRBJ2-1; clone size: .; D gene: .; CDR3 DNA: TGTGCCATCAGTGGTCAGTCCTACAATGAGCAGTTCTTC; CDR3 protein: CAISGQSYNEQFF
V gene: TRBV5-5; J gene: TRBJ2-3; clone size: .; D gene: .; CDR3 DNA: TGTGCCAGCAGCTTGGAGTTTTCAAGTGGTACGCAGTATTTT; CDR3 protein: CASSLEFSSGTQYF
V gene: TRBV7-8; J gene: TRBJ2-1; clone size: few; D gene: .; CDR3 DNA: TGTGCCAGCAGCCCAGGGGCCGGGACCAATCCCGAAGTTCACAATGAGCAGTTCTTC; CDR3 protein: CASSPGAGTNPEVHNEQFF
V gene: TRBV5-1; J gene: TRBJ1-6; clone size: .; D gene: .; CDR3 DNA: TGCGCCAGCAGCTTGGAGCTAGGGGATAATTCACCCCTCCACTTT; CDR3 protein: CASSLELGDNSPLHF
V gene: TRBV11-2; J gene: TRBJ1-1; clone size: .; D gene: .; CDR3 DNA: TGTGCCAGCAGCTTAACCGGGGGCAGGGAAGAAGCTGAAGCTTTCTTT; CDR3 protein: CASSLTGGREEAEAFF
V gene: TRBV21-1; J gene: TRBJ2-7; clone size: .; D gene: .; CDR3 DNA: TGTGCCAGCAGCAAAGGAATTCGGGGCTACGAGCAGTACTTC; CDR3 protein: CASSKGIRGYEQYF
V gene: TRBV5-1; J gene: TRBJ1-1; clone size: .; D gene: .; CDR3 DNA: TGCGCCAGCAGCTTGGGGGGGTCCAGTGAAGCTTTCTTT; CDR3 protein: CASSLGGSSEAFF
V gene: TRBV5-6; J gene: TRBJ2-1; clone size: .; D gene: .; CDR3 DNA: TGTGCCAGCAGCTTGGCCTATACAGGGTTAGACAATGAGCAGTTCTTC; CDR3 protein: CASSLAYTGLDNEQFF
V gene: TRBV5-1; J gene: TRBJ2-7; clone size: .; D gene: .; CDR3 DNA: TGCGCCAGCAGCCTTGGGCACGAAGCCGGTAGGACCAACGAGCAGTACTTC; CDR3 protein: CASSLGHEAGRTNEQYF
V gene: TRBV7-9; J gene: TRBJ2-4; clone size: .; D gene: TRBD2; CDR3 DNA: TGTGCCAGCTCGCCGGGGAGGGCCGGAAACATTCAGTACTTC; CDR3 protein: CASSPGRAGNIQYF
V gene: TRBV29-1; J gene: TRBJ1-1; clone size: .; D gene: TRBD1; CDR3 DNA: TGCAGCGTTGTGCCCGGGACAGGGTACAGGAGCACTGAAGCTTTCTTT; CDR3 protein: CSVVPGTGYRSTEAFF
V gene: TRBV28; J gene: TRBJ2-7; clone size: .; D gene: TRBD1; CDR3 DNA: TGTGCCAGCAGTTCCGGGACAGGTGGAGAGCAGTACTTC; CDR3 protein: CASSSGTGGEQYF
V gene: TRBV9; J gene: TRBJ2-7; clone size: .; D gene: TRBD2; CDR3 DNA: TGTGCCAGCAGCGGGGGGGAACTAGCGGGAGAGCCGACACCCTTCTACGAGCAGTACTTC; CDR3 protein: CASSGGELAGEPTPFYEQYF
V gene: TRBV28; J gene: TRBJ2-5; clone size: .; D gene: .; CDR3 DNA: TGTGCCAGCAGTCCCCCCACCCTCCCGTCTCTTATCGGGCAGTACTTC; CDR3 protein: CASSPPTLPSLIGQYF
V gene: TRBV5-1; J gene: TRBJ2-3; clone size: .; D gene: .; CDR3 DNA: TGCGCCAGCAGCTTATCCACTCGGCAAGATACGCAGTATTTT; CDR3 protein: CASSLSTRQDTQYF
V gene: TRBV25-1; J gene: TRBJ2-3; clone size: once; D gene: TRBD1; CDR3 DNA: TGTGCCAGCAGTCCTTACGTCCCCACAGGGGTGGGAGATACGCAGTATTTT; CDR3 protein: CASSPYVPTGVGDTQYF
V gene: TRBV9; J gene: TRBJ1-1; clone size: .; D gene: .; CDR3 DNA: TGTGCCAGCAGCGCCGAGTACCGAGGGGGGCGCGCTTTCTTT; CDR3 protein: CASSAEYRGGRAFF
V gene: TRBV4-1; J gene: TRBJ2-7; clone size: .; D gene: TRBD1; CDR3 DNA: TGCGCCAGCAGCACGGGACAGACCTACGAGCAGTACTTC; CDR3 protein: CASSTGQTYEQYF
V gene: TRBV6-1; J gene: TRBJ1-5; clone size: few; D gene: .; CDR3 DNA: TGTGCCAGCAGTGAAGTTGGGGGTATTGGAGGTTACAATCAGCCCCAGCATTTT; CDR3 protein: CASSEVGGIGGYNQPQHF
V gene: TRBV2; J gene: TRBJ2-7; clone size: .; D gene: TRBD2; CDR3 DNA: TGTGCCAGCAGTTTTTTGAGGGCGGGAGACCCCTACGAGCAGTACTTC; CDR3 protein: CASSFLRAGDPYEQYF
V gene: TRBV7-9; J gene: TRBJ2-7; clone size: .; D gene: .; CDR3 DNA: TGTGCCAGCAGCTCGATCAGGGGAGGCTACGAGCAGTACTTC; CDR3 protein: CASSSIRGGYEQYF
V gene: TRBV9; J gene: TRBJ1-3; clone size: .; D gene: .; CDR3 DNA: TGTGCCAGCAGCTCTGCAGGGGTTGGAAACACCATATATTTT; CDR3 protein: CASSSAGVGNTIYF
V gene: TRBV11-3; J gene: TRBJ2-7; clone size: .; D gene: TRBD2; CDR3 DNA: TGTGCCAGCACCTATGGGACTACAAACTACGAGCAGTACTTC; CDR3 protein: CASTYGTTNYEQYF
V gene: TRBV2; J gene: TRBJ2-5; clone size: .; D gene: TRBD2; CDR3 DNA: TGTGCCAGCAGTCCGACTAGCGGAGCAAGTGGGACCCAGTACTTC; CDR3 protein: CASSPTSGASGTQYF
V gene: TRBV5-4; J gene: TRBJ2-5; clone size: once; D gene: .; CDR3 DNA: TGTGCCAGCAGCTTAGTTGGAGCGGCTCCGGGGGAGACCCAGTACTTC; CDR3 protein: CASSLVGAAPGETQYF
V gene: TRBV7-9; J gene: TRBJ2-7; clone size: .; D gene: TRBD1; CDR3 DNA: TGTGCCAGCAGCTTTACAACAGGGGGCGTACACTACGAGCAGTACTTC; CDR3 protein: CASSFTTGGVHYEQYF
V gene: TRBV5-6; J gene: TRBJ2-7; clone size: .; D gene: TRBD1; CDR3 DNA: TGTGCCAGCAGCTCCCCGCGGGTGACAGGGGAGACCTACGAGCAGTACTTC; CDR3 protein: CASSSPRVTGETYEQYF
V gene: TRBV5-4; J gene: TRBJ1-5; clone size: .; D gene: .; CDR3 DNA: TGTGCCAGCAGCCAGGGAGGGGCTCAGCCCCAGCATTTT; CDR3 protein: CASSQGGAQPQHF
V gene: TRBV6-4; J gene: TRBJ2-1; clone size: .; D gene: TRBD2; CDR3 DNA: TGTGCCAGCAGTTCGAGCGGGGGTCAGTTCTTC; CDR3 protein: CASSSSGGQFF
V gene: TRBV27; J gene: TRBJ1-5; clone size: .; D gene: TRBD1; CDR3 DNA: TGTGCCAGCCGACCAGGGGGATCACGTCAGCCCCAGCATTTT; CDR3 protein: CASRPGGSRQPQHF
V gene: TRBV9; J gene: TRBJ2-1; clone size: .; D gene: .; CDR3 DNA: TGTGCCAGCAGCGTAAAGGAGAATGAGCAGTTCTTC; CDR3 protein: CASSVKENEQFF
V gene: TRBV7-9; J gene: TRBJ2-7; clone size: .; D gene: TRBD1; CDR3 DNA: TGTGCCAGCAGCTTAGGTACAGGGGTCGACGAGCAGTACTTC; CDR3 protein: CASSLGTGVDEQYF
V gene: TRBV9; J gene: TRBJ2-3; clone size: .; D gene: TRBD2; CDR3 DNA: TGTGCCAGCAGCCTCCGGGGACTAGCGGGAACCACAGATACGCAGTATTTT; CDR3 protein: CASSLRGLAGTTDTQYF
V gene: TRBV6-5; J gene: TRBJ2-7; clone size: .; D gene: TRBD2; CDR3 DNA: TGTGCCGGTCGGACTAGCGGGAAGCCCTACGAGCAGTACTTC; CDR3 protein: CAGRTSGKPYEQYF
V gene: TRBV5-1; J gene: TRBJ2-3; clone size: .; D gene: .; CDR3 DNA: TGCGCCAGCAGCCATGGCACAGATACGCAGTATTTT; CDR3 protein: CASSHGTDTQYF
V gene: TRBV11-2; J gene: TRBJ2-7; clone size: .; D gene: .; CDR3 DNA: TGTGCCAGCAGCTTAAGTTTGGGTGGCTCCTACGAGCAGTACTTC; CDR3 protein: CASSLSLGGSYEQYF
V gene: TRBV4-3; J gene: TRBJ2-7; clone size: .; D gene: TRBD2; CDR3 DNA: TGCGCCAGCAGCCAAGATCGGCTAGCGGGCGGTTACGAGCAGTACTTC; CDR3 protein: CASSQDRLAGGYEQYF
V gene: TRBV7-8; J gene: TRBJ2-6; clone size: .; D gene: .; CDR3 DNA: TGTGCCAGCAGCCCTCTCGTGGGGGCCAACGTCCTGACTTTC; CDR3 protein: CASSPLVGANVLTF
V gene: TRBV5-1; J gene: TRBJ2-7; clone size: .; D gene: .; CDR3 DNA: TGCGCCAGCAGCTTGGCGCCAGGGGACGAGCAGTACTTC; CDR3 protein: CASSLAPGDEQYF
V gene: TRBV5-4; J gene: TRBJ1-2; clone size: .; D gene: TRBD1; CDR3 DNA: TGTGCCAGCAGCTTGGGGCCGGGACAGGGGGCGTATGGCTACACCTTC; CDR3 protein: CASSLGPGQGAYGYTF
V gene: TRBV6-4; J gene: TRBJ2-1; clone size: few; D gene: .; CDR3 DNA: TGTGCCAGCAGCGCCGACAGCTACAATGAGCAGTTCTTC; CDR3 protein: CASSADSYNEQFF
V gene: TRBV19; J gene: TRBJ2-2; clone size: .; D gene: .; CDR3 DNA: TGTGCCAGTAGGGGGAACACCGGGGAGCTGTTTTTT; CDR3 protein: CASRGNTGELFF
V gene: TRBV5-4; J gene: TRBJ2-7; clone size: .; D gene: .; CDR3 DNA: TGCGCCAGCAGCCAAGACACGGGTACTGCCTACGAGCAGTACTTC; CDR3 protein: CASSQDTGTAYEQYF
V gene: TRBV27; J gene: TRBJ2-1; clone size: few; D gene: .; CDR3 DNA: TGTGCCAGCAGTTCAGGGGGGGCGGATTACAATGAGCAGTTCTTC; CDR3 protein: CASSSGGADYNEQFF
V gene: TRBV19; J gene: TRBJ2-3; clone size: .; D gene: TRBD2; CDR3 DNA: TGTGCCAGTAGTATACGGGGGGAGAGCACAGATACGCAGTATTTT; CDR3 protein: CASSIRGESTDTQYF